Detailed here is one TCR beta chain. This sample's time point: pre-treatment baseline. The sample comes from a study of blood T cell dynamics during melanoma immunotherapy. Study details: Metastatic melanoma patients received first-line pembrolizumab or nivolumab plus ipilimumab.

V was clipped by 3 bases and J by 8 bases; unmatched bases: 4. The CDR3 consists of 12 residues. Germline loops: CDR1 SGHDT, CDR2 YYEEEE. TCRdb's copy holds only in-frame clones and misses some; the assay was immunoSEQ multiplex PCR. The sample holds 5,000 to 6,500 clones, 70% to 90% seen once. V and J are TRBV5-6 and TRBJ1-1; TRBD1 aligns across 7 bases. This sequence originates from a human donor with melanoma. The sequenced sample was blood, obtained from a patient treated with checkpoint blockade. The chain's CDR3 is CASSYDRAEAFF. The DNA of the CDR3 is TGTGCCAGCAGCTATGACAGGGCGGAAGCTTTCTTT.